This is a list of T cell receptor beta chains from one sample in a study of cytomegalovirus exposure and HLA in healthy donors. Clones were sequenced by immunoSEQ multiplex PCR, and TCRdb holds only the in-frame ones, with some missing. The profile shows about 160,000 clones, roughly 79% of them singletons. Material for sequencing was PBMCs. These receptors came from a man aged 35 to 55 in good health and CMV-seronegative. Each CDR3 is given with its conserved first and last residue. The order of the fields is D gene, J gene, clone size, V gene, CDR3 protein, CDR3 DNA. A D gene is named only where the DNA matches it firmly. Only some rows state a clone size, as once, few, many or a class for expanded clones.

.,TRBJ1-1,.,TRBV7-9,CASSLAQGTEAFF,TGTGCCAGCAGCCTCGCGCAGGGCACTGAAGCTTTCTTT
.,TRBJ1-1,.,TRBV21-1,CASSQVILNNSYFEAFF,TGTGCCAGCAGCCAAGTAATCCTCAACAACAGCTACTTTGAAGCTTTCTTT
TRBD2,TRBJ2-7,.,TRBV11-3,CASSFAGDYEQYF,TGTGCCAGCAGCTTTGCGGGAGACTACGAGCAGTACTTC
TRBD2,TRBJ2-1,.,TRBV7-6,CASGGLAGLNEQFF,TGTGCCAGCGGGGGGCTAGCGGGTCTCAATGAGCAGTTCTTC
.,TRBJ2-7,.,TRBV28,CASSSGRPSYEQYF,TGTGCCAGCAGTTCAGGAAGACCTTCCTACGAGCAGTACTTC
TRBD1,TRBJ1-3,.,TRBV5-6,CASSPGQGSSLSGNTIYF,TGTGCCAGCAGCCCTGGACAGGGGTCCTCCCTCTCTGGAAACACCATATATTTT
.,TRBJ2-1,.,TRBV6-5,CASKGTGHLYNEQFF,TGTGCCAGCAAGGGGACGGGACATCTCTACAATGAGCAGTTCTTC
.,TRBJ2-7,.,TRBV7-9,CASSPRQAYEQYF,TGTGCCAGCAGCCCCAGACAGGCCTACGAGCAGTACTTC
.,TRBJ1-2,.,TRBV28,CASSSGAHYGYTF,TGTGCCAGCAGTTCGGGAGCCCACTATGGCTACACCTTC
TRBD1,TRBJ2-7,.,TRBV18,CASSRRDSYEQYF,TGTGCCAGCTCAAGACGGGACAGCTACGAGCAGTACTTC
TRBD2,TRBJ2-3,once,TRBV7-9,CASSIWTSEFTDTQYF,TGTGCCAGCAGCATTTGGACTAGCGAGTTCACAGATACGCAGTATTTT
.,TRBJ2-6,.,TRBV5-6,CASTPVSRSGANGLTF,TGTGCCAGCACCCCGGTGTCGCGCTCTGGGGCCAACGGCCTGACTTTC
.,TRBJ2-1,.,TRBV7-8,CASSLAMTSGPYNEQFF,TGTGCCAGCAGCTTAGCGATGACTAGTGGCCCGTACAATGAGCAGTTCTTC
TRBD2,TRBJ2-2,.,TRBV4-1,CASSQLTGGPGTGELFF,TGCGCCAGCAGCCAATTAACGGGAGGGCCGGGAACCGGGGAGCTGTTTTTT
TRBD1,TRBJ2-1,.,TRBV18,CASSPTGGSDEQFF,TGTGCCAGCTCACCGACAGGGGGTAGCGATGAGCAGTTCTTC
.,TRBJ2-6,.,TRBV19,CASTRGSGANVLTF,TGTGCCAGTACCCGGGGGTCTGGGGCCAACGTCCTGACTTTC
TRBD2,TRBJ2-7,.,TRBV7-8,CASSGTSGFSYEQYF,TGTGCCAGCAGTGGGACTAGCGGCTTCTCCTACGAGCAGTACTTC
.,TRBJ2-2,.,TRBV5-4,CASSLEVRGEELFF,TGTGCCAGCAGCTTGGAAGTGCGAGGCGAGGAGCTGTTTTTT
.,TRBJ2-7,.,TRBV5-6,CASRMAGAYEQYF,TGTGCCAGCAGGATGGCAGGGGCCTACGAGCAGTACTTC
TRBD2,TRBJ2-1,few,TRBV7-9,CASSLAGGPSGTYNEQFF,TGTGCCAGCAGCTTAGCAGGGGGCCCTAGCGGGACCTACAATGAGCAGTTCTTC
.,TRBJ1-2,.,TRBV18,CASSPGREDGYTF,TGTGCCAGCTCACCAGGCAGGGAGGATGGCTACACCTTC
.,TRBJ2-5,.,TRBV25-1,CASSDPSRSVETQYF,TGTGCCAGCAGTGACCCGTCCCGGAGCGTGGAGACCCAGTACTTC
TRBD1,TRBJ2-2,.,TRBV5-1,CASSLMQGATNTGELFF,TGCGCCAGCAGCTTGATGCAGGGGGCTACGAACACCGGGGAGCTGTTTTTT
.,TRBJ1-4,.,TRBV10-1,CASSAEGQEKLFF,TGCGCCAGCAGTGCCGAGGGCCAGGAAAAACTGTTTTTT
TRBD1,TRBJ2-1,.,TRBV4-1,CASSRWTGPYNEQFF,TGCGCCAGCAGCCGGTGGACAGGGCCCTACAATGAGCAGTTCTTC
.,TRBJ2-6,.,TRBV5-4,CASSFDTSGANVLTF,TGTGCCAGCAGCTTCGATACATCTGGGGCCAACGTCCTGACTTTC
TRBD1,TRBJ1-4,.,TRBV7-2,CASSLPGTGGEKLFF,TGTGCCAGCAGCTTACCCGGGACAGGGGGTGAAAAACTGTTTTTT
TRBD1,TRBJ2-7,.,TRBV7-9,CASSPLAGTGTVEQYF,TGTGCCAGCAGCCCGCTCGCGGGGACAGGGACGGTCGAGCAGTACTTC
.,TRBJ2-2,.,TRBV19,CASSIGGWTENTGELFF,TGTGCCAGTAGTATCGGGGGGTGGACAGAGAACACCGGGGAGCTGTTTTTT
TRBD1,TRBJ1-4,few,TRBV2,CAISQGAANEKLFF,TGTGCCATATCACAGGGGGCCGCTAATGAAAAACTGTTTTTT
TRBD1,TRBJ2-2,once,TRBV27,CASSRDRGPAGELFF,TGTGCCAGCAGCCGGGACAGGGGACCGGCCGGGGAGCTGTTTTTT
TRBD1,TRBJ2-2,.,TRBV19,CASSPTDRANTGELFF,TGTGCCAGTAGCCCCACGGACAGGGCGAACACCGGGGAGCTGTTTTTT
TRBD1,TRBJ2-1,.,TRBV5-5,CASSQTGAKVNEQFF,TGTGCCAGCAGCCAGACAGGGGCTAAGGTAAATGAGCAGTTCTTC